The rows below give T cell receptor beta chains drawn from one sample of a study of T cell responses to AZD1222 COVID-19 vaccine. Only in-frame clones appear in the TCRdb table, and some are missing; sequencing was by immunoSEQ multiplex PCR. Of about 200,000 clones in the sample, about 89% were seen once. The material was peripheral blood, obtained 28 days after the second AZD1222 dose. These TCRs come from an adult who received the AZD1222 COVID-19 vaccine. The CDR3 runs from the conserved cysteine through the conserved F or W. The D gene is left open where the match is weak. Only part of the rows carry a size: once, few, many, or a class if the clone is expanded.

J gene: TRBJ2-2; D gene: NA; CDR3 length: 16; V gene: TRBV4-3; clone size: NA; CDR3 protein: CASSQGQLRRTGELFF; CDR3 DNA: TGCGCCAGCAGCCAGGGGCAGCTAAGGAGAACCGGGGAGCTGTTTTTT
J gene: TRBJ2-7; D gene: TRBD2; CDR3 length: 15; V gene: TRBV7-8; clone size: NA; CDR3 protein: CASSTGTSARYEQYF; CDR3 DNA: TGTGCCAGCAGCACCGGGACTAGCGCCCGCTACGAGCAGTACTTC
J gene: TRBJ2-7; D gene: NA; CDR3 length: 14; V gene: TRBV6-1; clone size: NA; CDR3 protein: CASSESGPPYEQYF; CDR3 DNA: TGTGCCAGCAGTGAAAGCGGACCACCCTACGAGCAGTACTTC
J gene: TRBJ1-3; D gene: NA; CDR3 length: 14; V gene: TRBV9; clone size: NA; CDR3 protein: CASSGPLSGNTIYF; CDR3 DNA: TGTGCCAGCAGCGGCCCGTTATCTGGAAACACCATATATTTT
J gene: TRBJ2-1; D gene: NA; CDR3 length: 15; V gene: TRBV9; clone size: NA; CDR3 protein: CASSVDQGVQNEQFF; CDR3 DNA: TGTGCCAGCAGCGTAGACCAGGGCGTGCAAAATGAGCAGTTCTTC
J gene: TRBJ2-5; D gene: TRBD2; CDR3 length: 17; V gene: TRBV28; clone size: NA; CDR3 protein: CASSSPGTSGSGETQYF; CDR3 DNA: TGTGCCAGCAGCTCTCCCGGGACTAGCGGGAGTGGGGAGACCCAGTACTTC
J gene: TRBJ1-1; D gene: NA; CDR3 length: 15; V gene: TRBV7-5; clone size: NA; CDR3 protein: CARSLGVGGNTEAFF; CDR3 DNA: TGTGCCAGAAGCTTGGGAGTAGGGGGGAACACTGAAGCTTTCTTT
J gene: TRBJ2-4; D gene: NA; CDR3 length: 13; V gene: TRBV5-4; clone size: NA; CDR3 protein: CASSLGGKNIQYF; CDR3 DNA: TGTGCCAGCAGCTTGGGGGGGAAAAACATTCAGTACTTC
J gene: TRBJ2-7; D gene: TRBD1; CDR3 length: 13; V gene: TRBV28; clone size: NA; CDR3 protein: CASRRTGGGEQYF; CDR3 DNA: TGTGCCAGCAGGAGGACAGGGGGCGGCGAGCAGTACTTC
J gene: TRBJ1-5; D gene: TRBD1; CDR3 length: 14; V gene: TRBV6-5; clone size: NA; CDR3 protein: CASSLTGAGQPQHF; CDR3 DNA: TGTGCCAGCAGTCTAACAGGGGCAGGTCAGCCCCAGCATTTT
J gene: TRBJ1-1; D gene: NA; CDR3 length: 16; V gene: TRBV7-3; clone size: once; CDR3 protein: CASSLIGGPQGTEAFF; CDR3 DNA: TGTGCCAGCAGCTTAATCGGTGGGCCCCAAGGGACTGAAGCTTTCTTT
J gene: TRBJ2-7; D gene: TRBD1; CDR3 length: 14; V gene: TRBV5-8; clone size: NA; CDR3 protein: CASRLDRGPAEQYF; CDR3 DNA: TGTGCCAGCAGACTCGACAGGGGGCCGGCCGAGCAGTACTTC
J gene: TRBJ2-6; D gene: NA; CDR3 length: 16; V gene: TRBV19; clone size: NA; CDR3 protein: CASGSGDSSGANVLTF; CDR3 DNA: TGTGCCAGTGGATCGGGCGATAGCTCTGGGGCCAACGTCCTGACTTTC
J gene: TRBJ2-2; D gene: TRBD1; CDR3 length: 17; V gene: TRBV7-7; clone size: NA; CDR3 protein: CASSLGPGQANTGELFF; CDR3 DNA: TGTGCTAGCAGCTTAGGACCGGGACAGGCGAACACCGGGGAGCTGTTTTTT
J gene: TRBJ2-1; D gene: NA; CDR3 length: 13; V gene: TRBV7-2; clone size: NA; CDR3 protein: CASSFLLEIEQFF; CDR3 DNA: TGTGCCAGCAGCTTTCTCCTCGAAATTGAGCAGTTCTTC
J gene: TRBJ1-1; D gene: NA; CDR3 length: 15; V gene: TRBV6-1; clone size: NA; CDR3 protein: CASSEGPAGRTEAFF; CDR3 DNA: TGTGCCAGCAGTGAAGGTCCGGCAGGGCGGACTGAAGCTTTCTTT
J gene: TRBJ2-7; D gene: NA; CDR3 length: 15; V gene: TRBV6-2/TRBV6-3; clone size: once; CDR3 protein: CASSFPPARSYEQYF; CDR3 DNA: TGTGCCAGCAGTTTCCCGCCCGCCAGGAGCTACGAGCAGTACTTC
J gene: TRBJ2-7; D gene: NA; CDR3 length: 14; V gene: TRBV30; clone size: NA; CDR3 protein: CAWSVNREGYEQYF; CDR3 DNA: TGTGCCTGGAGTGTAAACAGGGAAGGGTACGAGCAGTACTTC
J gene: TRBJ1-6; D gene: TRBD1; CDR3 length: 16; V gene: TRBV27; clone size: NA; CDR3 protein: CASSFGHGTGTSPLHF; CDR3 DNA: TGTGCCAGCAGTTTCGGACATGGGACAGGGACTTCACCCCTCCACTTT
J gene: TRBJ1-5; D gene: NA; CDR3 length: 16; V gene: TRBV7-8; clone size: NA; CDR3 protein: CASSLERWVTNQPQHF; CDR3 DNA: TGTGCCAGCAGCCTAGAGCGATGGGTGACGAATCAGCCCCAGCATTTT
J gene: TRBJ1-4; D gene: NA; CDR3 length: 15; V gene: TRBV27; clone size: few; CDR3 protein: CASRFQGGANEKLFF; CDR3 DNA: TGTGCCAGCCGATTTCAGGGAGGCGCTAATGAAAAACTGTTTTTT
J gene: TRBJ1-1; D gene: NA; CDR3 length: 14; V gene: TRBV28; clone size: NA; CDR3 protein: CASTSGRWNTEAFF; CDR3 DNA: TGTGCCAGCACCTCCGGACGGTGGAACACTGAAGCTTTCTTT
J gene: TRBJ1-3; D gene: NA; CDR3 length: 15; V gene: TRBV10-2; clone size: NA; CDR3 protein: CASKRGVESGNTIYF; CDR3 DNA: TGCGCCAGCAAAAGGGGGGTGGAGAGCGGAAACACCATATATTTT
J gene: TRBJ2-5; D gene: NA; CDR3 length: 13; V gene: TRBV10-3; clone size: once; CDR3 protein: CAISGGRAETQYF; CDR3 DNA: TGTGCCATCAGTGGAGGCAGGGCAGAGACCCAGTACTTC
J gene: TRBJ2-3; D gene: NA; CDR3 length: 15; V gene: TRBV3-1/TRBV3-2; clone size: NA; CDR3 protein: CASSPFPGNSDTQYF; CDR3 DNA: TGTGCCAGCAGCCCCTTCCCCGGGAACTCAGATACGCAGTATTTT
J gene: TRBJ1-1; D gene: NA; CDR3 length: 14; V gene: TRBV28; clone size: NA; CDR3 protein: CASQFESRNTEAFF; CDR3 DNA: TGTGCCAGCCAGTTTGAGTCAAGGAACACTGAAGCTTTCTTT
J gene: TRBJ2-7; D gene: NA; CDR3 length: 13; V gene: TRBV24-1; clone size: NA; CDR3 protein: CATSDFAVYEQYF; CDR3 DNA: TGTGCCACCAGTGATTTTGCGGTCTACGAGCAGTACTTC
J gene: TRBJ1-4; D gene: TRBD1; CDR3 length: 17; V gene: TRBV5-1; clone size: NA; CDR3 protein: CASSLRGGGQGNEKLFF; CDR3 DNA: TGCGCCAGCAGCTTGAGGGGCGGGGGACAGGGGAATGAAAAACTGTTTTTT
J gene: TRBJ2-5; D gene: TRBD1; CDR3 length: 15; V gene: TRBV29-1; clone size: NA; CDR3 protein: CSVEVMDRPQGAQYF; CDR3 DNA: TGCAGCGTTGAAGTCATGGACAGGCCCCAGGGGGCCCAGTACTTC
J gene: TRBJ1-3; D gene: NA; CDR3 length: 15; V gene: TRBV18; clone size: NA; CDR3 protein: CASSPGTDSGNTIYF; CDR3 DNA: TGTGCCAGCTCACCAGGGACGGACTCTGGAAACACCATATATTTT
J gene: TRBJ1-2; D gene: NA; CDR3 length: 15; V gene: TRBV4-1; clone size: NA; CDR3 protein: CASSQEAGRSDGYTF; CDR3 DNA: TGCGCCAGCAGCCAAGAAGCAGGCCGCTCGGATGGCTACACCTTC
J gene: TRBJ1-4; D gene: NA; CDR3 length: 14; V gene: TRBV5-5; clone size: NA; CDR3 protein: CASRAVPTNEKLFF; CDR3 DNA: TGTGCCAGCAGGGCGGTCCCAACTAATGAAAAACTGTTTTTT
J gene: TRBJ2-7; D gene: NA; CDR3 length: 12; V gene: TRBV19; clone size: NA; CDR3 protein: CAIRGPSYEQYF; CDR3 DNA: TGTGCCATACGGGGGCCCTCCTACGAGCAGTACTTC
J gene: TRBJ1-1; D gene: NA; CDR3 length: 14; V gene: TRBV6-5; clone size: NA; CDR3 protein: CASNSFAGNTEAFF; CDR3 DNA: TGTGCCAGCAATTCATTCGCAGGGAACACTGAAGCTTTCTTT
J gene: TRBJ2-3; D gene: TRBD2; CDR3 length: 17; V gene: TRBV2; clone size: NA; CDR3 protein: CASSEAWTSGRTDTQYF; CDR3 DNA: TGTGCCAGCAGTGAAGCTTGGACTAGCGGGCGCACAGATACGCAGTATTTT
J gene: TRBJ1-5; D gene: NA; CDR3 length: 14; V gene: TRBV7-2; clone size: NA; CDR3 protein: CASSPDRYGQPQHF; CDR3 DNA: TGTGCCAGCAGCCCAGACAGGTACGGTCAGCCCCAGCATTTT
J gene: TRBJ2-5; D gene: NA; CDR3 length: 17; V gene: TRBV7-3; clone size: once; CDR3 protein: CASSLRKRFRGRETQYF; CDR3 DNA: TGTGCCAGCAGCTTAAGGAAGCGGTTTCGGGGGCGGGAGACCCAGTACTTC
J gene: TRBJ2-5; D gene: NA; CDR3 length: 12; V gene: TRBV11-2; clone size: NA; CDR3 protein: CASSLERETQYF; CDR3 DNA: TGTGCCAGCAGCTTAGAGAGAGAGACCCAGTACTTC
J gene: TRBJ2-5; D gene: TRBD2; CDR3 length: 15; V gene: TRBV2; clone size: NA; CDR3 protein: CASSGSLAGEETQYF; CDR3 DNA: TGTGCCAGCAGTGGGTCACTAGCGGGTGAAGAGACCCAGTACTTC
J gene: TRBJ1-4; D gene: NA; CDR3 length: 11; V gene: TRBV6-5; clone size: once; CDR3 protein: CASSLNEKLFF; CDR3 DNA: TGTGCCAGCAGCCTGAATGAAAAACTGTTTTTT
J gene: TRBJ1-5; D gene: NA; CDR3 length: 15; V gene: TRBV28; clone size: NA; CDR3 protein: CASSEIGRNNQPQHF; CDR3 DNA: TGTGCCAGCAGTGAGATCGGACGGAACAATCAGCCCCAGCATTTT
J gene: TRBJ2-1; D gene: TRBD2; CDR3 length: 18; V gene: TRBV7-3; clone size: NA; CDR3 protein: CASSPQGLARRSGYEQFF; CDR3 DNA: TGTGCCAGCAGCCCCCAGGGACTAGCTCGGAGGTCCGGGTATGAGCAGTTCTTC
J gene: TRBJ2-7; D gene: NA; CDR3 length: 14; V gene: TRBV15; clone size: NA; CDR3 protein: CATSGGLSGVEQYF; CDR3 DNA: TGTGCCACCAGCGGAGGGCTGTCAGGGGTTGAGCAGTACTTC
J gene: TRBJ2-3; D gene: NA; CDR3 length: 15; V gene: TRBV10-3; clone size: NA; CDR3 protein: CAISDSGSSTDTQYF; CDR3 DNA: TGTGCCATCAGTGATTCGGGGTCAAGCACAGATACGCAGTATTTT
J gene: TRBJ1-3; D gene: NA; CDR3 length: 13; V gene: TRBV16; clone size: NA; CDR3 protein: CASSPTTGRAIYF; CDR3 DNA: TGTGCCAGCAGCCCGACTACAGGGCGAGCCATATATTTT
J gene: TRBJ2-5; D gene: NA; CDR3 length: 11; V gene: TRBV20-1; clone size: NA; CDR3 protein: CSASIRETQYF; CDR3 DNA: TGCAGTGCTAGTATTCGGGAGACCCAGTACTTC
J gene: TRBJ1-1; D gene: NA; CDR3 length: 15; V gene: TRBV28; clone size: NA; CDR3 protein: CASSFVGARGTEAFF; CDR3 DNA: TGTGCCAGCAGTTTTGTAGGGGCGCGCGGCACTGAAGCTTTCTTT
J gene: TRBJ2-2; D gene: NA; CDR3 length: 12; V gene: TRBV5-1; clone size: once; CDR3 protein: CASSFWTGELFF; CDR3 DNA: TGCGCCAGCAGCTTCTGGACCGGGGAGCTGTTTTTT